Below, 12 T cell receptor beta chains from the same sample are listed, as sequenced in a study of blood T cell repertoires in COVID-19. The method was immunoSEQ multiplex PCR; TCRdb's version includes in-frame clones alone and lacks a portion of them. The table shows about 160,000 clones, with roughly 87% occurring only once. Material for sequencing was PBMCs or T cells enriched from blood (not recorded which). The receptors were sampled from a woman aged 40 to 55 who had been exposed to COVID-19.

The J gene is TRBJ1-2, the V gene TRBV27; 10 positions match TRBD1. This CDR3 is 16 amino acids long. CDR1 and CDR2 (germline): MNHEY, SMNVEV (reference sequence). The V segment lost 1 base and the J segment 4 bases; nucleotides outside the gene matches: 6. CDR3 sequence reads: CASSLLPGQGTYGYTF. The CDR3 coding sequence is TGTGCCAGCAGTTTATTACCGGGACAGGGGACCTATGGCTACACCTTC.

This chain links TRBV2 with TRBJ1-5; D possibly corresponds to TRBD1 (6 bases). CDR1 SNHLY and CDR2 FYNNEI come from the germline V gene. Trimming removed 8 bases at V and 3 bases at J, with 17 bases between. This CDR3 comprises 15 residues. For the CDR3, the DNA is TGTGCCAGCTCAGGCAGGGGAAGTGCCAATCAGCCCCAGCATTTT. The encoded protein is CASSGRGSANQPQHF.

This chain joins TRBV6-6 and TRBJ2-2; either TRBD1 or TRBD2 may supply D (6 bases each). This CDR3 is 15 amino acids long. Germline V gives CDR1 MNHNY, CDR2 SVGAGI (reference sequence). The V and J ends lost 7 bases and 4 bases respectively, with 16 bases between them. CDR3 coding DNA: TGTGCCAGCATTCGGGGGCAGTGGGCCACCGGGGAGCTGTTTTTT. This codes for CASIRGQWATGELFF.

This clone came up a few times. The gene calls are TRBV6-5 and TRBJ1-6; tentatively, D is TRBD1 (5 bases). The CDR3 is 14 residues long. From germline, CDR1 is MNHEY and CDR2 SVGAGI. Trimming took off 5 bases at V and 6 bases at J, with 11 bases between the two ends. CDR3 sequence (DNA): TGTGCCAGCAGTCCGCGGGGGAGTAATTCACCCCTCCACTTT. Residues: CASSPRGSNSPLHF.

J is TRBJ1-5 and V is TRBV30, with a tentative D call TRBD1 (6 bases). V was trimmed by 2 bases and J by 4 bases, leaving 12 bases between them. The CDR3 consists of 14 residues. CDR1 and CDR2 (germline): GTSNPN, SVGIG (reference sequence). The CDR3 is CAWSHRVGNQPQHF. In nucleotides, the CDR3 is TGTGCCTGGAGTCACAGGGTGGGAAATCAGCCCCAGCATTTT.

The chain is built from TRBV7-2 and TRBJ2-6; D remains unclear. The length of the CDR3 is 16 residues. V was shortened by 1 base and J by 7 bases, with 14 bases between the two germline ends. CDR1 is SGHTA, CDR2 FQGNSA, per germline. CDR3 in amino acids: CASSLVRGIGANVLTF. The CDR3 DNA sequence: TGTGCCAGCAGCTTAGTTAGAGGAATTGGAGCCAACGTCCTGACTTTC.

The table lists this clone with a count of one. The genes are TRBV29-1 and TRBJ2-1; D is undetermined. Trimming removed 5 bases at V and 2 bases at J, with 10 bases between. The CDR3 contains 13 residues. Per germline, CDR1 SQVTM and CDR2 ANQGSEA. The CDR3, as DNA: TGCAGCGTTAGACAAACCCCCTACAATGAGCAGTTCTTC. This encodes CSVRQTPYNEQFF.

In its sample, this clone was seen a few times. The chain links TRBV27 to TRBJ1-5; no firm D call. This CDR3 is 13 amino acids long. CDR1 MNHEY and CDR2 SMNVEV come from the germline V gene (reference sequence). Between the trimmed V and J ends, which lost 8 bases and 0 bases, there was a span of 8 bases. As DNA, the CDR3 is TGTGCCAGCGCGCTTTATAGCAATCAGCCCCAGCATTTT. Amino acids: CASALYSNQPQHF.

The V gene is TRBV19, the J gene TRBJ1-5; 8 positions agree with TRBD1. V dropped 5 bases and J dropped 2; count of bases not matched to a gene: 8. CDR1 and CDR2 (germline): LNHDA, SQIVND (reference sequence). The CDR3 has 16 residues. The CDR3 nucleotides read TGTGCCAGTAGTTCGACAGGGGCGCGTGGCAATCAGCCCCAGCATTTT. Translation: CASSSTGARGNQPQHF.

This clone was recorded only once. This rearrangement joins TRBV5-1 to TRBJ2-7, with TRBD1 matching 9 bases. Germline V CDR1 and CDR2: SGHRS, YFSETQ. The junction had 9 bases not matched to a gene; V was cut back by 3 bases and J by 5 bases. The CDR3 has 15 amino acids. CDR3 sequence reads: CASSSETGGVDEQYF. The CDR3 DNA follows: TGCGCCAGCAGCTCTGAAACAGGGGGCGTCGACGAGCAGTACTTC.

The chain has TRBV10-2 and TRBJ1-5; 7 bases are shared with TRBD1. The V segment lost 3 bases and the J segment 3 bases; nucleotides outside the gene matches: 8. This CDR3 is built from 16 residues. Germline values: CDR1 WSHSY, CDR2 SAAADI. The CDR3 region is CASSDETGSINQPQHF. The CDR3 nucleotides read TGCGCCAGCAGTGACGAGACAGGGTCGATCAATCAGCCCCAGCATTTT.

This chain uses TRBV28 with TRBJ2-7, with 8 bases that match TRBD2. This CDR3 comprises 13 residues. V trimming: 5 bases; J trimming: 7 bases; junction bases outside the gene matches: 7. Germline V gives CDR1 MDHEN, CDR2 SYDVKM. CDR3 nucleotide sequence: TGTGCCAGCAGTCTCACCCCTAGCGGGGAGCAGTACTTC. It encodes CASSLTPSGEQYF.